This T cell receptor beta chain derives from a study of monozygotic twins with inflammatory bowel disease. TCRdb reprocessed the 5' RACE reads, keeping one entry per CDR3 protein, no DNA. The sample totals over 35,000 distinct CDR3 sequences. There are 15 residues in the CDR3. Germline assignment: CDR1 SGHRS and CDR2 YFSETQ. The chain carries TRBV5-1 and TRBJ2-5; with no DNA, the TCRdb D assignment of TRBD1 cannot be verified. The sequence was collected from a human donor with ulcerative colitis or Crohn's disease, or a healthy co-twin of an affected twin (not recorded which). The specimen sequenced was blood. The CDR3 spells CASSLVSGGEETQYF.